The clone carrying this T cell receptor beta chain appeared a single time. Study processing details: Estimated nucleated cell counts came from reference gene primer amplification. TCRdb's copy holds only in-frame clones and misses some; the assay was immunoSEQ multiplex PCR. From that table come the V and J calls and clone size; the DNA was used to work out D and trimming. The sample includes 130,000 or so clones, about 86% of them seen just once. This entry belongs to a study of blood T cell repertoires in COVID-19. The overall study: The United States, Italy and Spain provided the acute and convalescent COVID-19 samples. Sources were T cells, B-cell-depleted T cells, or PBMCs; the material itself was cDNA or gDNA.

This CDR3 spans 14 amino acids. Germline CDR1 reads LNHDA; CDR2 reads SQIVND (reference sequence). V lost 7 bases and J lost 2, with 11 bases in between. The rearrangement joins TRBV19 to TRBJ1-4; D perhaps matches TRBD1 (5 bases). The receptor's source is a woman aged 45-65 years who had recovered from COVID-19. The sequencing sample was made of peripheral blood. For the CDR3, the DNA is TGTGCCAGTAATGAATGGGGCACTAATGAAAAACTGTTTTTT. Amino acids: CASNEWGTNEKLFF.